The 31 T cell receptor beta chains below were found in one sample sequenced in a study of blood T cell repertoires in COVID-19. Generated by immunoSEQ multiplex PCR, the TCRdb table keeps only in-frame clones and is missing some. The table shows 200,000 to 250,000 clones, with 65% to 90% occurring only once. Sequencing input: peripheral blood. The source of these receptors is a man aged 80 or over with acute or convalescent COVID-19.

The gene calls are TRBV6-4 and TRBJ2-7, with D uncertain. This CDR3 comprises 14 residues. CDR1 and CDR2 from the germline V gene are MRHNA and SNTAGT. The ends were cut back, 2 bases at V and 4 bases at J, with 12 bases in the middle. Written as DNA, the CDR3 is TGTGCCAGCAGTGACACATGGCGGAATTACGAGCAGTACTTC. As protein: CASSDTWRNYEQYF.

This chain joins TRBV11-3 and TRBJ1-1; the match to TRBD1 covers 10 bases. The junction had 4 bases not matched to a gene; V was cut back by 5 bases and J by 1 base. The CDR3 runs 15 residues. Germline V gene data show CDR1 as SGHNT and CDR2 as YENEEA. The CDR3 DNA is TGTGCCAGCAGCCCAAGGACAGGGGGGAACACTGAAGCTTTCTTT. Translating gives CASSPRTGGNTEAFF.

The J gene is TRBJ2-6, the V gene TRBV7-9; D gene ambiguous. Germline CDR1 SEHNR, CDR2 FQNEAQ (reference sequence). The CDR3 loop spans 18 amino acids. V shed 7 bases and J shed 1 base, with 20 bases lying between them. The CDR3 loop is CASTFGGSLRSGANVLTF. CDR3 nucleotide sequence: TGTGCCAGCACCTTCGGCGGCTCATTGAGGTCTGGGGCCAACGTCCTGACTTTC.

This clone came up a few times. This chain connects TRBV2 to TRBJ1-5; D is ambiguous. The CDR3 has 13 amino acids. The V end was cut by 8 bases, the J end by 5 bases, with 13 bases between. Germline V gives CDR1 SNHLY, CDR2 FYNNEI. In DNA form, the CDR3 reads TGTGCCAGCCTCTTAGGGAGAGATCAGCCCCAGCATTTT. It specifies CASLLGRDQPQHF.

The chain has TRBV28 and TRBJ2-7, with 8 bases matching TRBD1. This CDR3 spans 16 amino acids. Per germline, CDR1 MDHEN and CDR2 SYDVKM. The V segment lost 3 bases and the J segment 3 bases; nucleotides outside the gene matches: 10. CDR3 loop: CASSLNPPTGDYEQYF. CDR3 coding DNA: TGTGCCAGCAGTTTGAACCCACCGACAGGGGACTACGAGCAGTACTTC.

The chain is built from TRBV7-9 and TRBJ1-1, with TRBD1 matching 8 bases. Looked up from germline, CDR1 is SEHNR and CDR2 is FQNEAQ (reference sequence). This CDR3 has 13 amino acids. The V segment lost 5 bases and the J segment 4 bases; nucleotides outside the gene matches: 3. DNA for the CDR3: TGTGCCAGCAGCCGAACAGGGGGCACTGAAGCTTTCTTT. This encodes CASSRTGGTEAFF. The full variable domain, with the rest looked up from reference TRBV7-9 and TRBJ1-1, is DTGVSQNPRHKITKRGQNVTFRCDPISEHNRLYWYRQTLGQGPEFLTYFQNEAQLEKSRLLSDRFSAERPKGSFSTLEIQRTEQGDSAMYLCASSRTGGTEAFFGQGTRLTVV.

The chain combines TRBV10-3 with TRBJ2-2; the match to TRBD2 covers 10 bases. After removal of 6 bases from V and 5 bases from J, the junction contained 3 bases not matched to a gene. The CDR3 runs to 14 residues. CDR1 is ENHRY and CDR2 is SYGVKD in the germline V gene. CDR3 residues: CAISGLAETGELFF. The CDR3 bases are TGTGCCATCAGCGGACTAGCGGAAACCGGGGAGCTGTTTTTT.

This chain links TRBV7-2 with TRBJ2-5, with TRBD2 identical over 14 bases. The CDR3 totals 18 residues. Germline V gene lookup returns CDR1 SGHTA and CDR2 FQGNSA. V lost 1 base, J lost 5 bases, and 9 bases stayed unmatched. In nucleotides, the CDR3 is TGTGCCAGCAGCTTAGGACTAGCGGGAGGGCCGTCCCACGAGACCCAGTACTTC. Residues: CASSLGLAGGPSHETQYF.

CDR3 DNA sequence: TGCAGTGCTAGTCGGGGTTCTCGGGGCTACACCTTC. The encoded protein is CSASRGSRGYTF. This chain links TRBV20-1 with TRBJ1-2; no firm D call. This CDR3 has 12 residues. Germline V gives CDR1 DFQATT, CDR2 SNEGSKA (reference sequence). Trimming shortened V by 3 bases and J by 8 bases, and 13 bases separated the two germline ends.

In nucleotides, the CDR3 is TGTGCCAGCCGGGAGGGTCCAGGCTACGAGCAGTACTTC. As protein: CASREGPGYEQYF. The V gene is TRBV4-2, the J gene TRBJ2-7, with 8 bases lining up with TRBD2. This CDR3 is 13 amino acids long. With V trimmed by 8 bases and J by 3 bases, 6 bases remained unmatched. Germline CDR1 reads LGHNA; CDR2 reads YNFKEQ.

The sample holds one count of this clone. The chain is built from TRBV7-9 and TRBJ2-1; 7 nucleotides align to TRBD1. V trimming: 0 bases; J trimming: 5 bases; junction bases outside the gene matches: 1. The CDR3 sequence is 14 residues long. The germline gives CDR1 SEHNR, CDR2 FQNEAQ (reference sequence). CDR3 residues: CASSLAGQHNEQFF. The DNA for the CDR3 is TGTGCCAGCAGCTTAGCGGGACAGCACAATGAGCAGTTCTTC. The full variable domain, in which reference TRBV7-9 and TRBJ2-1 provide the parts outside the CDR3, is DTGVSQNPRHKITKRGQNVTFRCDPISEHNRLYWYRQTLGQGPEFLTYFQNEAQLEKSRLLSDRFSAERPKGSFSTLEIQRTEQGDSAMYLCASSLAGQHNEQFFGPGTRLTVL.

This rearrangement joins TRBV24-1 to TRBJ2-1; no definite D call. The CDR3 is 12 amino acids. Trimming shortened V by 4 bases and J by 5 bases, and 5 bases separated the two germline ends. CDR1 and CDR2 (germline): KGHDR, SFDVKD. CDR3 coding DNA: TGTGCCACCAGTGAGTTTAACAATGAGCAGTTCTTC. The encoded protein is CATSEFNNEQFF.

This clone has a handful of counts. The identical CDR3 is also encoded by other nucleotide sequences in the sample. The chain recombines TRBV6-5 with TRBJ2-3; 12 positions agree with TRBD2. The CDR3 runs to 15 residues. J was trimmed by 2 bases and V by 5 bases; bases with no gene match: 2. Per the germline V gene, CDR1 is MNHEY and CDR2 is SVGAGI. CDR3 DNA sequence: TGTGCCAGCAGTCGGACTAGCGGGAACACAGATACGCAGTATTTT. Protein: CASSRTSGNTDTQYF.

Only one count was recorded for this clone. V and J are TRBV29-1 and TRBJ2-2; 10 bases map to TRBD1. V shed 4 bases, J shed 5 bases, and the junction held 10 bases outside the gene matches. The CDR3 totals 16 residues. Germline V gives CDR1 SQVTM, CDR2 ANQGSEA. In DNA, the CDR3 is TGCAGCGTTGCCGAGGGGGGGACAGGGGCGACCGGGGAGCTGTTTTTT. It codes for CSVAEGGTGATGELFF.

The genes are TRBV25-1 and TRBJ2-7, with 7 bases that match TRBD1. Germline assignment: CDR1 MGHDK and CDR2 SYGVNS. V trimming: 2 bases; J trimming: 5 bases; junction bases outside the gene matches: 6. The CDR3 is made up of 14 amino acids. The CDR3 DNA is TGTGCCAGCAGTGAACAACACAGGGGCCACGAGCAGTACTTC. This translates into CASSEQHRGHEQYF.

This clone was seen a single time. This chain joins TRBV7-2 and TRBJ2-5, with a possible D match to TRBD1 (6 bases). The V gene's germline CDR1 is SGHTA and CDR2 FQGNSA. The length of the CDR3 is 13 residues. V gave up 5 bases and J gave up 3 bases, with 10 bases separating them. DNA for the CDR3: TGTGCCAGCAGCGCGGACAGAAAAGAGACCCAGTACTTC. Translation gives CASSADRKETQYF.

The V call is TRBV28, the J call TRBJ1-5, with 8 nucleotides matching TRBD1. Germline V gene lookup returns CDR1 MDHEN and CDR2 SYDVKM. With V trimmed by 4 bases and J by 4 bases, 3 bases remained unmatched. There are 14 residues in the CDR3. In DNA form, the CDR3 reads TGTGCCAGCAGTTGGACAGGGTTAAATCAGCCCCAGCATTTT. It yields the protein CASSWTGLNQPQHF.

The gene calls are TRBV2 and TRBJ1-2; D is possibly TRBD1 (5 bases). With 6 bases removed from V and 4 bases from J, the gap between germline ends came to 15 bases. This CDR3 has 14 residues. Per germline, CDR1 SNHLY and CDR2 FYNNEI. The DNA for the CDR3 is TGTGCCAGCAGGCCGGGGGGACCTTTCTATGGCTACACCTTC. The encoded protein is CASRPGGPFYGYTF.

The gene calls are TRBV7-2 and TRBJ1-1; D is unresolved. Germline values: CDR1 SGHTA, CDR2 FQGNSA. Trimming pared 5 bases from V and 1 base from J, leaving 14 bases between. This CDR3 has 15 residues. CDR3 nucleotide sequence: TGTGCCAGCAGCCCTCCGGGAATCCCGAACACTGAAGCTTTCTTT. Its protein product is CASSPPGIPNTEAFF.

The chain links TRBV5-1 to TRBJ1-1; TRBD1 agrees at 8 bases. The CDR3 has 16 amino acids. Trimming at V came to 4 bases and at J to 0 bases, leaving 8 bases not matched to a gene. The germline gives CDR1 SGHRS, CDR2 YFSETQ. In DNA, the CDR3 is TGCGCCAGCAGCAGCCTAGGACAGGGCATGAACACTGAAGCTTTCTTT. Encoded protein: CASSSLGQGMNTEAFF.

This sequence joins TRBV27 and TRBJ2-7; weak D call: TRBD2 (6 bases). The germline gives CDR1 MNHEY, CDR2 SMNVEV (reference sequence). Trimming shortened V by 5 bases and J by 2 bases, and 10 bases separated the two germline ends. CDR3 size: 13 residues. Here the CDR3 reads CASSPRGTYEQYF. Written as DNA, the CDR3 is TGTGCCAGCAGTCCCCGGGGGACCTACGAGCAGTACTTC.

The rearrangement uses TRBV27 and TRBJ2-7; 8 bases agree with TRBD2. The junction had 5 bases not matched to a gene; V was cut back by 6 bases and J by 1 base. Germline-derived CDR1 and CDR2 are MNHEY and SMNVEV (reference sequence). The CDR3 spans 14 residues. CDR3 region: CASSLLADSYEQYF. CDR3 coding DNA: TGTGCCAGCAGCCTACTAGCGGATTCCTACGAGCAGTACTTC.

V usage is TRBV18 and J usage is TRBJ2-7; a weak D match, TRBD2 (6 bases). Germline assignment: CDR1 KGHSH and CDR2 LQKENI. This CDR3 has 13 residues. Trimming removed 0 bases at V and 5 bases at J, with 8 bases between. This CDR3 reads CASSPPAGNEQYV. CDR3 DNA sequence: TGTGCCAGCTCACCACCCGCGGGAAACGAGCAGTACGTC.

The V call is TRBV21-1, the J call TRBJ2-5; TRBD2 is taken as the D call from the table, unchecked against the DNA. TRBV21-1 is a pseudogene. The CDR3 is made up of 17 amino acids. The CDR3 bases are TGTGCCAGCAGCAAAGCGCGAAGCGGGAGACGGGCGGAGACCCAGTACTTC. It is translated as CASSKARSGRRAETQYF.

The CDR3 bases are TGTGCCAGCAGTTTATCTATAATCGGCTACGAGCAGTACTTC. Translation gives CASSLSIIGYEQYF. This chain uses TRBV27 with TRBJ2-7, with D unresolved. The germline gives CDR1 MNHEY, CDR2 SMNVEV (reference sequence). V was cut by 0 bases and J by 3 bases, with 9 bases left in between. This CDR3 contains 14 residues.

The J gene is TRBJ2-3, the V gene TRBV5-5; 9 bases match TRBD2. V shed 0 bases and J 5 bases; nucleotides not matched to a gene: 10. The CDR3 totals 17 residues. The V gene's germline CDR1 is SGHKS and CDR2 YYEKEE (reference sequence). DNA of the CDR3: TGTGCCAGCAGCTTGGGCGAGGCGGGAGGGAGGAGAGATACGCAGTATTTT. Translated, it gives CASSLGEAGGRRDTQYF. The variable domain in full, completed from reference TRBV5-5 and TRBJ2-3, reads DAGVTQSPTHLIKTRGQQVTLRCSPISGHKSVSWYQQVLGQGPQFIFQYYEKEERGRGNFPDRFSARQFPNYSSELNVNALLLGDSALYLCASSLGEAGGRRDTQYFGPGTRLTVL.

V is TRBV5-8 and J is TRBJ1-3; no reliable D call. V lost 4 bases and J lost 0, with 8 bases in between. The CDR3 is made up of 14 amino acids. Germline V CDR1 and CDR2: SGHTS, YDEGEE. The chain's CDR3 is CASSNSYSGNTIYF. Here the CDR3 DNA reads TGTGCCAGCAGCAATAGCTACTCTGGAAACACCATATATTTT.

The table lists this clone with a few counts. This rearrangement joins TRBV2 to TRBJ2-7; 10 nucleotides match TRBD1. V dropped 7 bases and J dropped 2; count of bases not matched to a gene: 5. CDR1 and CDR2 (germline): SNHLY, FYNNEI. CDR3 size: 14 residues. The CDR3 sequence is CASTSGTGAYEQYF. The CDR3 DNA sequence: TGTGCCAGCACCTCCGGGACAGGGGCCTACGAGCAGTACTTC.

J is TRBJ2-2 and V is TRBV7-3; D unresolved. The CDR3 runs 15 residues. Per germline, CDR1 SGHTA and CDR2 FQGTGA. Trimming stripped 3 bases from V and 6 bases from J, with 14 bases between. Here the CDR3 DNA reads TGTGCCAGCAGCTTGAACGGGTTTTCCCCCGGGGAGCTGTTTTTT. This codes for CASSLNGFSPGELFF.

The chain combines TRBV9 with TRBJ2-7, with TRBD1 matching 7 bases. Losses at the gene ends were 4 bases for V and 1 base for J; bases not matched to a gene: 8. Germline V gene lookup returns CDR1 SGDLS and CDR2 YYNGEE. This CDR3 has 15 amino acids. The CDR3 loop is CASSTLPGQSYEQYF. The CDR3 DNA follows: TGTGCCAGCAGCACACTCCCGGGACAGTCCTACGAGCAGTACTTC.

The chain joins TRBV6-2 or TRBV6-3 to TRBJ2-3; D unresolved. V was pared by 0 bases and J by 5 bases, with 6 bases between. The CDR3 is 13 residues long. CDR1 and CDR2 (germline): MNHEY, SVGEGT. In DNA, the CDR3 is TGTGCCAGCAGTTACTCCCTAGGAGATACGCAGTATTTT. As protein: CASSYSLGDTQYF.